The T cell receptor beta chain under discussion was sequenced for a study of CD8+CD57+ T cells in acquired aplastic anemia. For the study at large: Yields of DNA that came from sorted CD4+ and CD8+ cells averaged approximately 3.5 ug.

The use of genomic DNA as template underpinned the TCR beta VDJ and CDR3 profiling. TCRdb recomputed calls from the reads with MiXCR, one row per CDR3 protein. The sample gives about 180,000 distinct CDR3 sequences, about three fifths of which show up once; under 45% is in the top ten. This clonotype has ten or more counts. Individuals selected for sequencing had exhibited CD8+CD57+ cell expansion on flow cytometry. Sampling of blood occurred while the patients had still received no therapy. Germline V lookup: CDR1 LGHDT, CDR2 YNNKEL (reference sequence). This CDR3 has 14 amino acids. V shed 0 bases and J shed 2 bases, with 8 bases lying between them.

The source material was sorted CD4+, CD8+, or CD8+CD57+ T cells (not recorded which) from PBMCs. The V gene is TRBV3-1, the J gene TRBJ2-7, with D perhaps TRBD2 (5 bases). The clonotype was recovered from a human donor with aplastic anemia. In nucleotides, the CDR3 is TGTGCCAGCAGCCAAGATTGGGGAGCCTACGAGCAGTACTTC. Its translation: CASSQDWGAYEQYF.